The 11 T cell receptor beta chains reported below all come from one sample, sequenced in a study of cytomegalovirus exposure and HLA in healthy donors. The PCR contained 60 Vbeta and 13 Jbeta primers. The data were produced by immunoSEQ multiplex PCR, yet TCRdb's version contains in-frame clones alone and is incomplete. The top ten hold around 13% of the sample, which has over 150,000 clones, roughly 80% seen once. Sequencing was performed on PBMCs. The source is a man aged 25 to 45 in good health and CMV-seropositive.

The count of this clone is one. The CDR3 reads CASSASGRTDTQYF. In DNA, the CDR3 is TGTGCCAGCAGCGCTAGCGGAAGAACAGATACGCAGTATTTT. The chain carries TRBV28 and TRBJ2-3, with TRBD2 identical over 7 bases. Germline loops: CDR1 MDHEN, CDR2 SYDVKM. With V trimmed by 6 bases and J by 3 bases, 6 bases remained unmatched. The CDR3 loop spans 14 amino acids.

The V gene is TRBV27, the J gene TRBJ2-7, with 11 bases matching TRBD2. The CDR3 totals 15 residues. V lost 5 bases and J lost 7; bases outside the gene matches: 10. Germline CDR1 is MNHEY and CDR2 is SMNVEV (reference sequence). Written as DNA, the CDR3 is TGTGCCAGCAGTCCCATGACTAGCGGGGTTGTAGAGCAGTACTTC. It yields the protein CASSPMTSGVVEQYF.

About this clone itself: A junction end diverges from the germline sequence, so it may reflect a read error. The chain is built from TRBV7-6 and TRBJ2-1; 7 nucleotides align to TRBD1. Germline CDR1 and CDR2: SGHVS and FNYEAQ. CDR3 length equals 14 residues. CDR3 coding DNA: TGTGCCAGCAGCTTAGAGGGGGCCTACAGTGAGCAGTTCTTC. Its protein product is CASSLEGAYSEQFF.

The chain couples TRBV10-1 to TRBJ2-3; 7 positions match TRBD2. Trimming at V came to 6 bases and at J to 0 bases, leaving 6 bases not matched to a gene. This CDR3 has 15 residues. Germline lookup yields CDR1 WNHNN and CDR2 SYGVQD (reference sequence). The CDR3 bases are TGCGCCAGCAGCGTAACTAGCGAAAGCACAGATACGCAGTATTTT. This sequence encodes CASSVTSESTDTQYF.

The gene calls are TRBV28 and TRBJ2-4; possible D gene TRBD2, 5 bases. The germline V gene has CDR1 MDHEN and CDR2 SYDVKM. This CDR3 has 16 residues. The germline V and J ends were trimmed by 6 bases and 0 bases, with 15 bases remaining between them. CDR3 in amino acids: CASSPLPGLAKNIQYF. CDR3 nucleotide sequence: TGTGCCAGCAGCCCTCTCCCAGGACTAGCCAAAAACATTCAGTACTTC.

This sequence joins TRBV7-8 and TRBJ2-5; D might be TRBD2 (5 bases). Trimming pared 3 bases from V and 1 base from J, leaving 9 bases between. The CDR3 spans 14 residues. Per the germline V gene, CDR1 is SGHVS and CDR2 is FQNEAQ. DNA of the CDR3: TGTGCCAGCAGCTTTATACTAGGCCAAGAGACCCAGTACTTC. Amino acids: CASSFILGQETQYF.

The rearrangement joins TRBV4-2 to TRBJ2-3; D may be TRBD2 (5 bases). Germline CDR1 and CDR2: LGHNA and YNFKEQ. CDR3 size: 14 residues. V was clipped by 2 bases and J by 2 bases, with 8 bases between them. Written as DNA, the CDR3 is TGTGCCAGCAGCCAATCGGGAACCACAGATACGCAGTATTTT. It codes for CASSQSGTTDTQYF.

This clone occurred a few times. This chain links TRBV27 with TRBJ2-7; tentative D call: TRBD2 (6 bases). The germline V gene encodes CDR1 MNHEY and CDR2 SMNVEV (reference sequence). This CDR3 contains 14 residues. Trimming removed 6 bases at V and 0 bases at J, with 12 bases between. This CDR3 reads CASSLTRSSYEQYF. CDR3 in DNA: TGTGCCAGCAGCCTGACTAGGAGCTCCTACGAGCAGTACTTC.

In this sample, this clone turned up a few times. This chain joins TRBV18 and TRBJ1-2; no clear D. The V and J ends lost 4 bases and 5 bases respectively, with 11 bases between them. Germline CDR1 reads KGHSH; CDR2 reads LQKENI. The CDR3 runs 13 residues. CDR3 in DNA: TGTGCCAGCTCACAGGGAGGATATTATGGCTACACCTTC. This encodes CASSQGGYYGYTF. The entire variable domain, with the rest obtained from reference TRBV18 and TRBJ1-2, is as follows: NAGVMQNPRHLVRRRGQEARLRCSPMKGHSHVYWYRQLPEEGLKFMVYLQKENIIDESGMPKERFSAEFPKEGPSILRIQQVVRGDSAAYFCASSQGGYYGYTFGSGTRLTVV.

This rearrangement joins TRBV5-5 to TRBJ2-5; 7 positions agree with TRBD1. With V trimmed by 4 bases and J by 5 bases, 20 bases remained unmatched. Germline-derived CDR1 and CDR2 are SGHKS and YYEKEE (reference sequence). There are 18 residues in the CDR3. In DNA form, the CDR3 reads TGTGCCAGCAGCCCTGGCGCGATTGGACAGGTCCTGAGGGAGACCCAGTACTTC. Translated, it gives CASSPGAIGQVLRETQYF.

This clone was observed a handful of times. The chain combines TRBV2 with TRBJ2-1; TRBD1 matches at 10 bases. J lost 8 bases, V lost 4 bases, and 8 bases had no gene match. CDR3 length: 15 residues. Germline values: CDR1 SNHLY, CDR2 FYNNEI. Written as DNA, the CDR3 is TGTGCCAGCAGTGGGGACAGGGGAGCACTTGATGAGCAGTTCTTC. Translation gives CASSGDRGALDEQFF. Variable domain in full (rest from reference TRBV2 and TRBJ2-1): EPEVTQTPSHQVTQMGQEVILRCVPISNHLYFYWYRQILGQKVEFLVSFYNNEISEKSEIFDDQFSVERPDGSNFTLKIRSTKLEDSAMYFCASSGDRGALDEQFFGPGTRLTVL.